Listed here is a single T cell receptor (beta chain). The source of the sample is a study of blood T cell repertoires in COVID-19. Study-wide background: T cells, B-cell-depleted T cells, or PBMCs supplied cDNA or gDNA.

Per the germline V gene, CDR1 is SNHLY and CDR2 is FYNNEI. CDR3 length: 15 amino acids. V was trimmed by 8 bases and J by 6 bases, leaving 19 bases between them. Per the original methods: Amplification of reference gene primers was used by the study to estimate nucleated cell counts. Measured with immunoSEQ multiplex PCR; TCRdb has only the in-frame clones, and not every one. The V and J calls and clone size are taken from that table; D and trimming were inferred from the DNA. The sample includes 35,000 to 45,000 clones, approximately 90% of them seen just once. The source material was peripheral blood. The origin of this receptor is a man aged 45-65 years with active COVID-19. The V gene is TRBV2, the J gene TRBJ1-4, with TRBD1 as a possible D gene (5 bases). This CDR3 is CASALDTKGDEKLFF. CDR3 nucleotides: TGTGCCAGCGCCCTGGACACCAAGGGCGATGAAAAACTGTTTTTT.